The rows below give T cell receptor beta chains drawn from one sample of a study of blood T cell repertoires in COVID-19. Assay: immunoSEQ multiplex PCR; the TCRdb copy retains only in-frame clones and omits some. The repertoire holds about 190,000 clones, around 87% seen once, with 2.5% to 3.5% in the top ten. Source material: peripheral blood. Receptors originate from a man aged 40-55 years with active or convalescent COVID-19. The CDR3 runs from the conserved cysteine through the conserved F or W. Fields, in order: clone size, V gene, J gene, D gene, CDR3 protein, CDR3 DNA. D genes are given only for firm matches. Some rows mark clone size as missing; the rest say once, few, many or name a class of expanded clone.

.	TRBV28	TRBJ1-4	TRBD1	CATKGQAEIKLFF	TGTGCCACCAAGGGACAGGCTGAAATAAAACTGTTTTTT
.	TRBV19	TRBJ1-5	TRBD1	CASSMTGMRQPQHF	TGTGCCAGTAGTATGACAGGGATGCGGCAGCCCCAGCATTTT
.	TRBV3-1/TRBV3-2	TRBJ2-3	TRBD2	CASSQGLAGGLDTQYF	TGTGCCAGCAGCCAGGGACTAGCGGGGGGGCTAGATACGCAGTATTTT
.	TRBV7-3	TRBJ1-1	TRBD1	CASSPRGGVEAFF	TGTGCCAGCAGCCCGCGAGGGGGCGTAGAAGCTTTCTTT
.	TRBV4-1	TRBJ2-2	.	CASSQGEFTGELFF	TGCGCCAGCAGCCAAGGGGAGTTCACCGGGGAGCTGTTTTTT
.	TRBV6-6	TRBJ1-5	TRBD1	CASSQTKGGATRLSNQPQHF	TGTGCCAGCAGTCAAACGAAAGGGGGCGCAACGAGGCTTAGCAATCAGCCCCAGCATTTT
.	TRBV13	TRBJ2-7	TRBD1	CASSLRQGYEQYF	TGTGCCAGCAGCTTAAGACAGGGCTACGAGCAGTACTTC
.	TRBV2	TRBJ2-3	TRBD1	CASSGSTGIKNTQYF	TGTGCCAGCAGTGGGTCGACAGGGATAAAAAATACGCAGTATTTT
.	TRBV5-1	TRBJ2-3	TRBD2	CASGSAVAGGPSNRDTQYF	TGCGCCAGCGGGTCGGCGGTAGCGGGGGGGCCTTCCAACCGAGATACGCAGTATTTT
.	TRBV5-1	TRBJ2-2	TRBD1	CASSLAGTDTGELFF	TGCGCCAGCAGCTTGGCCGGGACAGACACCGGGGAGCTGTTTTTT
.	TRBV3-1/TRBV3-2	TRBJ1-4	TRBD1	CASSQAGTGILLDEKLFF	TGTGCCAGCAGCCAAGCCGGGACAGGGATATTGTTGGATGAAAAACTGTTTTTT
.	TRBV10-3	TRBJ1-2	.	CAISESPGEGYTF	TGTGCCATCAGTGAGAGTCCAGGGGAAGGCTACACCTTC
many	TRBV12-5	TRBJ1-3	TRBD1	CASGLTTGGITIYF	TGTGCTAGTGGTTTAACCACAGGGGGCATAACCATATATTTT
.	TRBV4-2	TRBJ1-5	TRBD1	CASSQESGGVNWPQHF	TGTGCCAGCAGCCAAGAGTCAGGGGGTGTTAATTGGCCCCAGCATTTT
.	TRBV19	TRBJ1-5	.	CASTSREGRRNQPQHF	TGTGCCAGTACCTCCCGTGAGGGCAGGAGGAATCAGCCCCAGCATTTT
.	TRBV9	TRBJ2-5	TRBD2	CASSSGTSGETQYF	TGTGCCAGCAGCTCAGGGACTAGCGGAGAGACCCAGTACTTC
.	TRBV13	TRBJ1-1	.	CASSLEGEGNTEAFF	TGTGCCAGCAGCTTAGAAGGGGAAGGGAACACTGAAGCTTTCTTT
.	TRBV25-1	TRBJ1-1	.	CASSAGLEAAFF	TGTGCCAGCAGTGCCGGGTTGGAAGCAGCTTTCTTT
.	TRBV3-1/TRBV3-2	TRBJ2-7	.	CASGDYEQYF	TGTGCCAGCGGAGATTACGAGCAGTACTTC
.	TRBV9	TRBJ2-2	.	CASRTQGNTGELFF	TGTGCCAGCAGGACGCAGGGTAACACCGGGGAGCTGTTTTTT
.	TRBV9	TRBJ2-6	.	CASSVEGRDSGANVLTF	TGTGCCAGCAGCGTAGAGGGCAGGGACTCTGGGGCCAACGTCCTGACTTTC
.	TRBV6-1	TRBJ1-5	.	CASSEAGHHQPQHF	TGTGCCAGCAGTGAAGCGGGACATCATCAGCCCCAGCATTTT
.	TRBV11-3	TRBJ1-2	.	CASSLSRSYGYTF	TGTGCCAGCAGCTTATCCCGCAGCTATGGCTACACCTTC
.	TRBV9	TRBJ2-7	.	CASSVTWGPSYEQYF	TGTGCCAGCAGCGTAACGTGGGGCCCTTCCTACGAGCAGTACTTC
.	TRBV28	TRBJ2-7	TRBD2	CASSWGGSSYEQYF	TGTGCCAGCAGTTGGGGGGGGAGCTCCTACGAGCAGTACTTC
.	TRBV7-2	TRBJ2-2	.	CASSSGQGNTGELFF	TGTGCCAGCAGCTCTGGGCAGGGAAACACCGGGGAGCTGTTTTTT
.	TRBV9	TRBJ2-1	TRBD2	CASSVGVAGSSYNEQFF	TGTGCCAGCAGCGTTGGGGTAGCGGGGAGCTCCTACAATGAGCAGTTCTTC
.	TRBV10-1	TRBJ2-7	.	CASSKERNSYEQYF	TGCGCCAGCAGTAAGGAGAGAAACTCCTACGAGCAGTACTTC
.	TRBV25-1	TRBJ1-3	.	CASSEDRRTGNTIYF	TGTGCCAGCAGTGAAGACAGGCGTACTGGAAACACCATATATTTT
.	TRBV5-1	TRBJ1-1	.	CASSPDEGTEAFF	TGCGCCAGCAGCCCGGACGAGGGAACTGAAGCTTTCTTT
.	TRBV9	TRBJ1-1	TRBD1	CASSVAGTGLTTEAFF	TGTGCCAGCAGCGTAGCCGGGACAGGGCTTACGACTGAAGCTTTCTTT